This is a list of T cell receptor beta chains from one sample in a study of human T cells and chemical hapten exposure. TCRdb re-derived calls from the RACE reads in MiXCR, one entry per CDR3 protein. The profile covers approximately 79,000 distinct CDR3 sequences, with around a tenth appearing a single time and under 1.5% taken by the ten largest. The sequencing here drew on whole blood, taken in connection with sensitization to the hapten diphenylcyclopropenone (DPC). These receptors all stem from a woman aged 45 to 65 with alopecia areata. Some clones in this sample may be carry-over from other donors' samples. Both conserved end residues are part of each CDR3. A D gene is named only where the DNA matches it firmly. Size is omitted from some rows. Given values are once, few, many or a class for expanded clones.

D | J | V | length | size | CDR3 | DNA
TRBD1 | TRBJ2-4 | TRBV24-1 | 16 | many | CATSEGTGLAKNIQYF | TGTGCCACCAGTGAGGGGACAGGGCTAGCCAAAAACATTCAGTACTTC
TRBD2 | TRBJ2-7 | TRBV7-2 | 14 | few | CASSVGLAGNEQYF | TGTGCCAGCAGCGTCGGACTAGCGGGAAACGAGCAGTACTTC
. | TRBJ2-7 | TRBV5-6 | 13 | . | CASSLVGGDEQYF | TGTGCCAGCAGCTTGGTGGGGGGCGACGAGCAGTACTTC
TRBD2 | TRBJ2-7 | TRBV4-1 | 16 | . | CASSQDWGGSSYEQYF | TGCGCCAGCAGCCAAGATTGGGGCGGGAGCTCCTACGAGCAGTACTTC
. | TRBJ2-1 | TRBV2 | 15 | many | CASSRDASSYNEQFF | TGTGCCAGCAGTAGGGACGCCAGCTCCTACAATGAGCAGTTCTTC
TRBD2 | TRBJ2-7 | TRBV18 | 14 | . | CASSDPGGSYEQYF | TGTGCCAGCTCAGACCCGGGAGGCTCCTACGAGCAGTACTTC
. | TRBJ2-7 | TRBV5-1 | 15 | . | CTSSLGVLSPYEQYF | TGCACCAGCAGCTTGGGGGTATTGAGTCCCTACGAGCAGTACTTC
TRBD1 | TRBJ2-7 | TRBV12-3/TRBV12-4 | 13 | few | CASRETGAPEQYF | TGTGCCAGCAGGGAGACAGGGGCCCCCGAGCAGTACTTC
TRBD1 | TRBJ1-5 | TRBV6-6 | 19 | few | CASSSYPGQGARNNQPQHF | TGTGCCAGCAGTTCCTACCCGGGACAGGGGGCGAGGAACAATCAGCCCCAGCATTTT
. | TRBJ1-2 | TRBV3-1 | 14 | few | CASSQAGRSYGYTF | TGTGCCAGCAGCCAAGCGGGACGGTCCTATGGCTACACCTTC
TRBD1 | TRBJ1-5 | TRBV20-1 | 12 | few | CSAGQGSRPQHF | TGCAGTGCCGGACAGGGTTCAAGGCCCCAGCATTTT
TRBD1 | TRBJ2-7 | TRBV7-3 | 13 | . | CASSSTGGFEQYF | TGTGCCAGCAGCTCAACAGGGGGCTTCGAGCAGTACTTC
TRBD2 | TRBJ2-1 | TRBV19 | 14 | few | CASSIVTSGSEQFF | TGTGCCAGTAGTATAGTAACTAGCGGGAGCGAGCAGTTCTTC
TRBD2 | TRBJ2-5 | TRBV20-1 | 15 | few | CSAQTSGRAEETQYF | TGCAGTGCCCAGACTAGCGGGAGGGCAGAGGAGACCCAGTACTTC
TRBD1 | TRBJ2-5 | TRBV28 | 11 | few | CASGTALTQYF | TGTGCCAGCGGGACAGCGTTAACCCAGTACTTC
TRBD1 | TRBJ1-4 | TRBV4-2 | 16 | many | CASSQGRTGSSEKLFF | TGTGCCAGCAGCCAAGGTCGGACAGGTTCAAGCGAAAAACTGTTTTTT
. | TRBJ2-5 | TRBV5-4 | 13 | . | CASSLYGQETQYF | TGTGCCAGCAGCTTATACGGCCAAGAGACCCAGTACTTC
TRBD2 | TRBJ2-2 | TRBV18 | 15 | many | CASSPPGLSTGELFF | TGTGCCAGCTCACCCCCGGGACTAAGCACCGGGGAGCTGTTTTTT
TRBD2 | TRBJ2-1 | TRBV27 | 15 | few | CASRPLAGGLNEQFF | TGTGCCAGCAGACCACTAGCGGGAGGGCTCAATGAGCAGTTCTTC
. | TRBJ1-1 | TRBV7-2 | 13 | . | CASSFSGLTEAFF | TGTGCCAGCAGCTTTTCAGGGTTAACTGAAGCTTTCTTT
TRBD2 | TRBJ2-3 | TRBV20-1 | 15 | many | CSAYPVGTKTDTQYF | TGCAGTGCATACCCTGTGGGGACTAAGACAGATACGCAGTATTTT
TRBD1 | TRBJ2-1 | TRBV5-1 | 14 | . | CASSTGQSHNEQFF | TGCGCCAGCAGCACGGGACAGAGCCACAATGAGCAGTTCTTC
. | TRBJ2-1 | TRBV18 | 14 | . | CASSHDSSYNEQFF | TGTGCCAGCTCACATGACAGTTCCTACAATGAGCAGTTCTTC
TRBD2 | TRBJ2-1 | TRBV5-1 | 18 | . | CASSYLGLAGVGGNEQFF | TGCGCCAGCAGTTACCTGGGACTAGCGGGAGTAGGAGGGAATGAGCAGTTCTTC
. | TRBJ1-5 | TRBV27 | 12 | many | CASSLLGQPQHF | TGTGCCAGCAGTTTGCTGGGTCAGCCCCAGCATTTT
. | TRBJ1-3 | TRBV29-1 | 11 | medium-sized | CSVRQGNTIYF | TGCAGCGTTCGCCAGGGAAACACCATATATTTT